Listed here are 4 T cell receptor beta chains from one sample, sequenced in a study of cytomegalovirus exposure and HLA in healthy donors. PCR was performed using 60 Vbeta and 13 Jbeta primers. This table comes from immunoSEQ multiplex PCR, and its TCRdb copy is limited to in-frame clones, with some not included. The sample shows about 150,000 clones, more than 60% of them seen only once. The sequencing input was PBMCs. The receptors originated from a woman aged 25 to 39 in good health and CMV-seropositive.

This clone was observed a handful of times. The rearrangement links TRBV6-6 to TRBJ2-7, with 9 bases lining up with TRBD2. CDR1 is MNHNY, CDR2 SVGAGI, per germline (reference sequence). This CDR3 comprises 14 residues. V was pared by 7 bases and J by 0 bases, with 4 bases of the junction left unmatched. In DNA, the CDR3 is TGTGCCAGCACCCGTAGCGGGAGCTCCTACGAGCAGTACTTC. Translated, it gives CASTRSGSSYEQYF.

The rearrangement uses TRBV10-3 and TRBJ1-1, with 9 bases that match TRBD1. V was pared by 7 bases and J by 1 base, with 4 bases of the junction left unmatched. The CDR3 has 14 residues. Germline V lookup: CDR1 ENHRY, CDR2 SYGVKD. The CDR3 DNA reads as TGTGCCATCAAGATGGGACAGGGGAACACTGAAGCTTTCTTT. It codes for CAIKMGQGNTEAFF.

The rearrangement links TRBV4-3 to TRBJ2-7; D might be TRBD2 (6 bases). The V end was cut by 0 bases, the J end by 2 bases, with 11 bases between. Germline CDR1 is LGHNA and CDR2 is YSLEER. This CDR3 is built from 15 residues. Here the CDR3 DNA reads TGCGCCAGCAGCCAAGATCAAGGGAGGACCTACGAGCAGTACTTC. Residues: CASSQDQGRTYEQYF.

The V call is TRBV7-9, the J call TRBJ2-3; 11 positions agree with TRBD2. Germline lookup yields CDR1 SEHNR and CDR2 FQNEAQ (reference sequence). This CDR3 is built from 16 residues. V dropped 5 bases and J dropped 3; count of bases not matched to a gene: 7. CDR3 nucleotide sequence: TGTGCCAGCAGCCCTATAGCGGGAGGGCCAACAGATACGCAGTATTTT. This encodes CASSPIAGGPTDTQYF.